The clone carrying this TCR beta chain was seen repeatedly, ten times or more. The antigen remains unidentified. Germline V gives CDR1 MNHNY, CDR2 SVGAGI (reference sequence). V was trimmed by 2 bases and J by 6 bases, leaving 13 bases between them. CDR3 size: 14 residues. The data belong to a study of spatial heterogeneity in lung cancer. Study-wide points: The study found ubiquitous expanded tumor TCRs in blood more at resection than follow-up.

This sample's time point: sample taken at primary tumor resection. The donors comprised around 76 untreated early-stage non-small cell lung cancer patients. From tumor, nontumor lung or frozen PBMC, whole RNA was taken unsorted for sequencing. Each TCR cDNA molecule carried a unique molecular identifier. TCRdb re-called the 5' RACE reads through MiXCR, storing one row per CDR3 protein. The table shows about 21,000 distinct CDR3 sequences, with roughly 4.2% occurring only once. This clonotype originated in a male donor with early-stage non-small cell lung cancer. Sequencing was performed on PBMCs, taken at surgery. This rearrangement joins TRBV6-6 to TRBJ1-1; D is unclear. The CDR3 region is CASSYEVRRAEAFF. DNA for the CDR3: TGTGCCAGCAGTTACGAGGTCAGGAGGGCTGAAGCTTTCTTT.